The 20 T cell receptor beta chains in this list originate from one sample, sequenced in a study of beta chain features in type 1 diabetes. cDNA synthesis used the whole RNA isolate, giving expressed TCRB sequences. TCRdb keeps only in-frame clones here, not all; method: immunoSEQ multiplex PCR. Seen here are 400,000 to 600,000 clones, roughly 30% observed once, and the top ten hold around 0.065%. Source material: naive CD4+ T cells from blood. Every receptor here comes from a man aged 18 to 29 in good health.

Turning to this clone: The sample contains more than one DNA sequence encoding this CDR3. The chain has TRBV18 and TRBJ2-2, with 7 bases identical to TRBD1. Germline trimming cut 3 bases from V and 2 bases from J; bases unmatched to any gene: 3. CDR1 KGHSH and CDR2 LQKENI come from the germline V gene. The CDR3 is 15 residues long. In DNA form, the CDR3 reads TGTGCCAGCTCACCCGGGACAGCAAACACCGGGGAGCTGTTTTTT. Translation gives CASSPGTANTGELFF. Full variable domain (remainder filled in from reference TRBV18 and TRBJ2-2): NAGVMQNPRHLVRRRGQEARLRCSPMKGHSHVYWYRQLPEEGLKFMVYLQKENIIDESGMPKERFSAEFPKEGPSILRIQQVVRGDSAAYFCASSPGTANTGELFFGEGSRLTVL.

There are a few counts of this clone. A read error may account for a junction end that differs from germline. The rearrangement links TRBV7-2 to TRBJ2-3, with 12 positions matching TRBD2. CDR1 and CDR2 (germline): SGHTA, FQGNSA. The CDR3 runs to 18 residues. CDR3 nucleotides: TGTGCCAGCAGTTTAGATTTTCGACTAGCGGGAGAGAAAGATACGCAGTATTTT. This encodes CASSLDFRLAGEKDTQYF.

In its sample, this clone was seen once. This chain links TRBV27 with TRBJ2-1; 9 positions agree with TRBD1. Germline V lookup: CDR1 MNHEY, CDR2 SMNVEV (reference sequence). With V trimmed by 4 bases and J by 12 bases, 10 bases remained unmatched. This CDR3 is built from 14 residues. The CDR3 bases are TGTGCCAGCAGTTGGACAGGGGTGTTACACCTGCAGTTCTTC. It yields the protein CASSWTGVLHLQFF.

This clone was picked up a small number of times. This sample includes further DNA sequences coding for the same CDR3. The rearrangement joins TRBV30 to TRBJ2-7; D possibly corresponds to TRBD1 (5 bases). The germline V and J ends were trimmed by 5 bases and 3 bases, with 8 bases remaining between them. The CDR3 contains 11 residues. Germline V CDR1 and CDR2: GTSNPN, SVGIG (reference sequence). Here the CDR3 reads CAWGDSYEQYF. CDR3 DNA sequence: TGTGCCTGGGGTGACAGCTACGAGCAGTACTTC.

V and J are TRBV30 and TRBJ1-6; 12 bases fit TRBD1. V lost 3 bases, J lost 9 bases, and 6 bases stayed unmatched. Looked up from germline, CDR1 is GTSNPN and CDR2 is SVGIG (reference sequence). The CDR3 length is 15 residues. In DNA, the CDR3 is TGTGCCTGGAGGTTCCGGGACAGGGGGCTTTCACCCCTCCACTTT. Protein product: CAWRFRDRGLSPLHF.

The chain has TRBV25-1 and TRBJ2-7; tentative D call: TRBD1 (6 bases). This CDR3 has 15 amino acids. V was pared by 5 bases and J by 0 bases, with 14 bases between. From germline, CDR1 is MGHDK and CDR2 SYGVNS. CDR3 DNA: TGTGCCAGCAGTCCCGGGACATTTCGCTCCTACGAGCAGTACTTC. Protein product: CASSPGTFRSYEQYF.

This chain uses TRBV18 with TRBJ2-3, with no clear D. The V and J ends lost 3 bases and 5 bases respectively, with 15 bases between them. Germline CDR1 reads KGHSH; CDR2 reads LQKENI. The CDR3 is 15 amino acids. CDR3 nucleotide sequence: TGTGCCAGCTCACCCTCTCAAGTTAGTAGAGATACGCAGTATTTT. Protein sequence: CASSPSQVSRDTQYF.

This chain joins TRBV5-1 and TRBJ2-7; 10 nucleotides line up with TRBD2. This CDR3 is built from 14 residues. V shed 5 bases, J shed 6 bases, and the junction held 8 bases outside the gene matches. The germline gives CDR1 SGHRS, CDR2 YFSETQ. The CDR3 coding sequence is TGCGCCAGCAGAAGGATTAGCGGGAGGTCCGAGCAGTACTTC. Amino acids: CASRRISGRSEQYF.

This clone was seen only a few times. Here the CDR3 reads CASRSTLAGGPKDTQYF. CDR3 nucleotide sequence: TGTGCCAGCAGGTCCACCCTAGCGGGAGGGCCGAAAGATACGCAGTATTTT. The V and J genes are TRBV28 and TRBJ2-3, with 12 bases aligning to TRBD2. The ends lost 6 bases at V and 5 bases at J; junction bases unmatched: 12. Germline CDR1 and CDR2: MDHEN and SYDVKM. The CDR3 is made up of 17 amino acids.

The J gene is TRBJ2-3, the V gene TRBV5-1; D is ambiguous. There are 15 residues in the CDR3. Trimming left V 1 base short and J 5 bases short, with 14 bases between. In germline, CDR1 is SGHRS, CDR2 YFSETQ. As DNA, the CDR3 is TGCGCCAGCAGCTTGACTGGCGTTATCCAAGATACGCAGTATTTT. This encodes CASSLTGVIQDTQYF. The full variable domain, completed using reference TRBV5-1 and TRBJ2-3, is KAGVTQTPRYLIKTRGQQVTLSCSPISGHRSVSWYQQTPGQGLQFLFEYFSETQRNKGNFPGRFSGRQFSNSRSEMNVSTLELGDSALYLCASSLTGVIQDTQYFGPGTRLTVL.

This clone came up a few times. The chain has TRBV18 and TRBJ1-1; TRBD1 agrees at 8 bases. CDR3 length: 14 amino acids. From germline, CDR1 is KGHSH and CDR2 LQKENI. The V gene end was trimmed by 3 bases and the J gene end by 3 bases; junction bases not matched to a gene: 3. The CDR3 DNA follows: TGTGCCAGCTCACCGTGGACAGGGCACACTGAAGCTTTCTTT. It encodes CASSPWTGHTEAFF.

This clone was counted between two and nine times. The chain recombines TRBV30 with TRBJ1-1, with D uncertain. The CDR3 runs to 12 residues. Germline loops: CDR1 GTSNPN, CDR2 SVGIG (reference sequence). Trimming stripped 2 bases from V and 5 bases from J, with 9 bases between. For the CDR3, the DNA is TGTGCCTGGAGTTCCACTTGGACTGAAGCTTTCTTT. It is translated as CAWSSTWTEAFF.

This clone was found a few times. The chain has TRBV29-1 and TRBJ2-3, with 8 positions matching TRBD1. V shed 7 bases and J 1 base; nucleotides not matched to a gene: 10. Germline assignment: CDR1 SQVTM and CDR2 ANQGSEA. This CDR3 comprises 15 residues. The CDR3 loop reads CSAGGLTGGTDTQYF. CDR3 bases: TGCAGCGCCGGGGGCCTGACAGGGGGCACAGATACGCAGTATTTT.

The rearrangement joins TRBV30 to TRBJ2-1, with D possibly TRBD1 on 6 matching bases. CDR1 is GTSNPN, CDR2 SVGIG, per germline (reference sequence). Trimming stripped 4 bases from V and 4 bases from J, with 11 bases between. CDR3 length: 13 residues. This chain's CDR3 is CAWTRDTYNEQFF. CDR3 coding DNA: TGTGCCTGGACTAGGGACACTTACAATGAGCAGTTCTTC.

The chain uses TRBV29-1 and TRBJ2-3, with 8 bases lining up with TRBD1. Germline assignment: CDR1 SQVTM and CDR2 ANQGSEA. The CDR3 sequence is 15 residues long. Germline trimming cut 0 bases from V and 4 bases from J; bases unmatched to any gene: 6. For the CDR3, the DNA is TGCAGCGTTGAAGACCCCGGACAGGGCCCAGATACGCAGTATTTT. Translation gives CSVEDPGQGPDTQYF.

A few counts support this clone. J is TRBJ2-3 and V is TRBV25-1; D may be TRBD2 (6 bases). The CDR3 consists of 17 residues. Trimming cost V 2 bases and J 0 bases, with 15 bases left between them. The germline gives CDR1 MGHDK, CDR2 SYGVNS. CDR3 DNA: TGTGCCAGCAGTGAAAGATTCGGCGGGATAAGCACAGATACGCAGTATTTT. Translation gives CASSERFGGISTDTQYF.

The V gene is TRBV30, the J gene TRBJ2-5; 7 positions agree with TRBD1. V was pared by 3 bases and J by 2 bases, with 6 bases of the junction left unmatched. This CDR3 contains 14 residues. The V gene's germline CDR1 is GTSNPN and CDR2 SVGIG (reference sequence). CDR3 nucleotide sequence: TGTGCCTGGAGCCCCGGGACAGTACAAGAGACCCAGTACTTC. Encoded protein: CAWSPGTVQETQYF.

This clone was observed a few times. The J gene is TRBJ1-5, the V gene TRBV4-1; tentatively, D is TRBD1 (5 bases). The length of the CDR3 is 16 residues. With 1 base removed from V and 2 bases from J, the gap between germline ends came to 12 bases. Germline V gene lookup returns CDR1 MGHRA and CDR2 YSYEKL. CDR3 amino acids: CASSQVSGYGNQPQHF. In DNA form, the CDR3 reads TGCGCCAGCAGCCAAGTTTCAGGGTACGGCAATCAGCCCCAGCATTTT.

This clone has a handful of counts. The genes are TRBV7-6 and TRBJ2-7; D unclear. Germline V gene lookup returns CDR1 SGHVS and CDR2 FNYEAQ. Trimming stripped 4 bases from V and 3 bases from J, with 10 bases between. The CDR3 loop spans 13 amino acids. The CDR3 region has the DNA TGTGCCAGCAGCTCCCCAACTGGCTACGAGCAGTACTTC. Its translation is CASSSPTGYEQYF.

CDR3 coding DNA: TGTGCCAGCAGTTTTGGGACTAGCGGCTACGAGCAGTACTTC. Translated: CASSFGTSGYEQYF. The rearrangement links TRBV7-3 to TRBJ2-7; 11 bases align to TRBD2. V was clipped by 6 bases and J by 3 bases; unmatched bases: 4. The CDR3 contains 14 residues. Germline V lookup: CDR1 SGHTA, CDR2 FQGTGA.